This T cell receptor beta chain stems from a study of cytomegalovirus exposure and HLA in healthy donors. A word on this clone: The antigen remains unidentified.

Sequencing used immunoSEQ multiplex PCR; TCRdb keeps in-frame clones, though not all of them. The top ten clones hold about 2.2% of a sample with some 170,000 clones, around 88% of them seen once. The study, taken as a whole, reports: Cytomegalovirus association was assigned to about 150 TCR beta chains.

The sample comprised PBMCs. The origin of this receptor is a woman aged 18-35 years in good health and CMV-seronegative.

The CDR3 DNA reads as TGTGCCAGCAGTGAAGCAGGGACTAGCGGGCTATACGAGCAGTACTTC. Residues: CASSEAGTSGLYEQYF. V and J are TRBV6-1 and TRBJ2-7; TRBD2 aligns across 12 bases. J gave up 4 bases and V 0 bases, and 4 bases lay outside the gene matches. The CDR3 covers 16 residues. Germline CDR1 is MNHNS and CDR2 is SASEGT.